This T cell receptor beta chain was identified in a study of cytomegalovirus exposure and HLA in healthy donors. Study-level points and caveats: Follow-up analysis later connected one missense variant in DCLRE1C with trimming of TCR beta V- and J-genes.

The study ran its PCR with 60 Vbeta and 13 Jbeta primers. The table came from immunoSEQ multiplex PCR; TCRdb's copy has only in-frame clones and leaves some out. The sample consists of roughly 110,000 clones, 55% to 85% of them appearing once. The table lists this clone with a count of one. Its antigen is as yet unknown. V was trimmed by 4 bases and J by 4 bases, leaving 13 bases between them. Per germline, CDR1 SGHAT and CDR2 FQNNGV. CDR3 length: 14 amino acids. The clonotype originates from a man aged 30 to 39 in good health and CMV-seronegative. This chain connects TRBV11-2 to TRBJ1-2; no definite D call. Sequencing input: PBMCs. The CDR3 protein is CASSSQANSYGYTF. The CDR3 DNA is TGTGCCAGCAGCTCCCAAGCAAACTCCTATGGCTACACCTTC.